This T cell receptor (beta chain) was identified during a study of blood T cell repertoires in COVID-19 (dated by TCRdb to about 2020). For the wider study: ImmuneRACE Cohort 3 recovered participants were defined by two consecutive negative NP/OP PCR tests, healthcare professional clearance, or symptom resolution. Samples were obtained from the ongoing ImmuneRACE study (first 160 participants) and from about 1,300 subjects provided by 6 global collaborators. Samples covering the acute and convalescent phases of COVID-19 were provided by collaborators in the United States, Italy and Spain. Where available, HLA class I and class II types were obtained from metadata supplied by the sample provider rather than from assay-based typing. Deeply sampled blood TCRbeta repertoires from subjects exposed to, actively infected with, or recovered from COVID-19 were included in the dataset. The sample metadata nearly always contained a de-identified subject ID, COVID-19 status, age in years and sex. The prospective study material was composed of cDNA or gDNA derived from T cells, B-cell-depleted T cells, or PBMCs. The repertoires were made available in a free public database intended to serve as a resource for research on the immune response to SARS-CoV-2. Broad study findings and their caveats: How much clinical and demographic metadata was included differed by source and by participant, and the metadata was provided uncurated.

The CDR3 sequence holds 15 residues, the cysteine and phenylalanine included. This entry keeps only the CDR3 DNA: 45 bases, framed from base 1. Germline trimming amounts to 5 bases on V and 4 bases on J, with 10 as the count of junction bases outside the gene matches. For CDR1 and CDR2, the germline V gene (reference sequence) lists MNHEY and SMNVEV. The immunoSEQ Assay, a bias-controlled multiplex PCR, was used to amplify TCRbeta CDR3 regions from genomic DNA. The source study handled its data this way. Within the assay, amplification of reference gene primers was used to estimate how many nucleated cells each sample contained. Sequence reads were collapsed and filtered to measure the absolute abundance of every unique TCRbeta CDR3 rearrangement. For each sample, productive Simpson clonality was calculated as the square root of Simpson's diversity index across productive rearrangements. TCRdb holds this immuneACCESS table with in-frame rearrangements only. Some clones are missing; in checked studies, unresolved V genes explain under half, and the rest has no known cause. V, J and clone size were drawn from that table, and D and trimming were deduced from the DNA. Recorded for this sample are around 290,000 clones; approximately 90% of them occurred a single time. In total, the top ten clones hold around 2% of the sample.

Participants in the prospective study were aged roughly 18 to 90 years, lived in 20 to 25 United States geographic areas, and enrolled through a virtual design. To assign participants to cohorts, the prospective study relied on clinical history that participants themselves reported in a screening survey and a study questionnaire. Each participant in the prospective study had whole blood, serum and a nasopharyngeal or oropharyngeal swab collected by mobile phlebotomists. Participants in the prospective study had the option to provide additional blood draws and questionnaires over a roughly 2-month period. Blood samples from the prospective study were shipped frozen or at room temperature prior to DNA extraction. This clone has more than one count but fewer than ten. The antigen this receptor binds is unknown. Per-base qualities were not stored, and no clone one base away is much larger.

This clonotype was obtained from a woman aged 55-70 years in a cohort exposed to, infected with or recovered from COVID-19 (not recorded which). Sequencing used PBMCs or T cells enriched from blood (not recorded which). This sequence uses TRBV27 and TRBJ2-5, with 7 central nucleotides matching TRBD2. The DNA reads TGTGCCAGCAGTAGAGCGGGACTTAGGGGAGAGACCCAGTACTTC. Translated, it reads CASSRAGLRGETQYF.